A selection of T cell receptor beta chains follows, all from one sample in a study of blood T cell repertoires in COVID-19. Repertoires were generated with immunoSEQ multiplex PCR, while TCRdb's copy carries only in-frame clones and drops some. This table holds 200,000 to 250,000 clones, approximately 86% found once. Sequenced: peripheral blood. The receptors derive from a man younger than 35 with active or convalescent COVID-19. Both conserved end residues are part of each CDR3. A D gene is named only where the DNA matches it firmly. Some rows mark clone size as missing; the rest say once, few, many or name a class of expanded clone.

TRBV5-5	NA	NA	TRBJ1-5	TGTGCCAGCAGCTTGGCTGCCCCAGGGCAGCCCCAGCATTTT	CASSLAAPGQPQHF
TRBV7-9	few	NA	TRBJ1-1	TGTGCCAGCAGCTTAGATACGCGGCAGTATGAAGCTTTCTTT	CASSLDTRQYEAFF
TRBV19	NA	TRBD1	TRBJ1-2	TGTGCCAGTAGGCCGACAGGGGTGGACTATGGCTACACCTTC	CASRPTGVDYGYTF
TRBV2	NA	TRBD1	TRBJ1-2	TGTGCCCGCAGGGGTCCGGGACAGGGGGCTGGGGGCTACACCTTC	CARRGPGQGAGGYTF
TRBV11-2	NA	NA	TRBJ2-1	TGTGCCAGCAGCTTAGGGGCGGGCCGGAACAATGAGCAGTTCTTC	CASSLGAGRNNEQFF
TRBV5-4	NA	NA	TRBJ2-2	TGTGCCAGCAGCTTGGCATGGCGGGCGGGCACCGGGGAGCTGTTTTTT	CASSLAWRAGTGELFF
TRBV5-6	NA	TRBD1	TRBJ2-7	TGTGCCAGCAGCTTGGGGGGGACAGGGAACGGTGGGTACGAGCAGTACTTC	CASSLGGTGNGGYEQYF
TRBV28	NA	NA	TRBJ1-2	TGTGCCAGCGGTACTGGGCGAGGCTACACCTTC	CASGTGRGYTF
TRBV28	NA	TRBD1	TRBJ1-2	TGTGCCAGCAGTACCCCGACAGGGAATGGCTACACCTTC	CASSTPTGNGYTF
TRBV5-8	NA	TRBD1	TRBJ1-2	TGTGCCAGCAGCCCCATTGACAGGGCCAAGGGCTACACCTTC	CASSPIDRAKGYTF
TRBV7-9	NA	TRBD1	TRBJ2-7	TGTGCCAGCAGCTCGACAGGGAGCTCCTACGAGCAGTACTTC	CASSSTGSSYEQYF
TRBV5-4	NA	NA	TRBJ1-6	TGTGCCAGCAGCTTGGGGGCCGATTCACCCCTCCACTTT	CASSLGADSPLHF
TRBV5-1	once	NA	TRBJ2-1	TGCGCCAGCAGCGGGCCCCTTAACAATGAGCAGTTCTTC	CASSGPLNNEQFF
TRBV5-4	once	NA	TRBJ2-7	TGTGCCAGCAGGGATACAGGGTCGGCGGGCGAGCAGTACTTC	CASRDTGSAGEQYF
TRBV6-5	NA	TRBD1	TRBJ1-2	TGTGCCAGCAGTTATATGACAGGGATTGATGGCTACACCTTC	CASSYMTGIDGYTF
TRBV25-1	NA	NA	TRBJ1-2	TGTGCCAGCAGTGAATCTTATGGCTACACCTTC	CASSESYGYTF
TRBV11-2	NA	TRBD1	TRBJ2-7	TGTGCCAGCACGCGGACAGGGGGCTACGAGCAGTACTTC	CASTRTGGYEQYF
TRBV19	NA	TRBD1	TRBJ2-6	TGTGCCAGTAGTATCCCGGGACAGGGAAGATCTGGGGCCAACGTCCTGACTTTC	CASSIPGQGRSGANVLTF
TRBV5-5	NA	NA	TRBJ1-3	TGTGCCAGCAGCTTGGAGGGGGAAACGGGCACCATATATTTT	CASSLEGETGTIYF
TRBV6-2/TRBV6-3	NA	TRBD1	TRBJ1-1	TGTGCCAGCAGTTACGCAACAGGGGGCTTGGACACTGAAGCTTTCTTT	CASSYATGGLDTEAFF
TRBV2	NA	NA	TRBJ1-5	TGTGCCAGCAGTGACCCGGGGGGCGGTCAGCCCCAGCATTTT	CASSDPGGGQPQHF
TRBV19	NA	NA	TRBJ1-2	TGTGCCAGTAGTATCACTCAGGGCAACTATGGCTACACCTTC	CASSITQGNYGYTF
TRBV5-5	few	TRBD2	TRBJ2-2	TGTGCCAGCAGCTTGGGCTCCGCCTTACTAGCGGGCTCCACCGGGGAGCTGTTTTTT	CASSLGSALLAGSTGELFF
TRBV7-9	NA	TRBD2	TRBJ2-7	TGTGCCAGCAGCTTAATCCGACTAGCGGGGGCCTACGAGCAGTACTTC	CASSLIRLAGAYEQYF
TRBV18	once	NA	TRBJ2-1	TGTGCCAGCTCACCAATAGGCAGTAACGGGGATGAGCAGTTCTTC	CASSPIGSNGDEQFF
TRBV6-2/TRBV6-3	few	NA	TRBJ2-7	TGTGCCAGCAGTTACTCTGACAGCTCCTACGAGCAGTACTTC	CASSYSDSSYEQYF
TRBV5-1	NA	NA	TRBJ2-1	TGCGCCAGCAGCATAAACACAGGCGCCGCGTACAATGAGCAGTTCTTC	CASSINTGAAYNEQFF
TRBV7-9	NA	TRBD1	TRBJ1-2	TGTGCCAGCAGCGTCGGGACAGGGAGCAAGAATGGCTACACCTTC	CASSVGTGSKNGYTF
TRBV7-2	NA	NA	TRBJ1-2	TGTGCCAGCAGCCCGGTGCTCACAGGGTATAGCTATGGCTACACCTTC	CASSPVLTGYSYGYTF
TRBV7-9	NA	NA	TRBJ1-1	TGTGCCAGCAGCTTACCGCAAGGTATTCTAGACACTGAAGCTTTCTTT	CASSLPQGILDTEAFF
TRBV19	NA	TRBD2	TRBJ2-1	TGTGCCAGTAGGTCTCTGGGTTCGGGAGGTTCAAATGAGCAGTTCTTC	CASRSLGSGGSNEQFF
TRBV3-1/TRBV3-2	NA	NA	TRBJ1-6	TGTGCCAGCAGCCAAGATCTCGTGGGCAGGGGTATTTCACCCCTCCACTTT	CASSQDLVGRGISPLHF
TRBV2	NA	TRBD1	TRBJ1-5	TGTGCCAGAGGGACAGCGAATCAGCCCCAGCATTTT	CARGTANQPQHF
TRBV10-2	NA	NA	TRBJ1-1	TGCGCCAGCAGTGACGCGTATGGAGGGCAGGGTTGGGCTTTCTTT	CASSDAYGGQGWAFF
TRBV18	once	TRBD1	TRBJ1-2	TGTGCCAGCTCCCGAGGACAGGGGACCTCCTCCTATGGCTACACCTTC	CASSRGQGTSSYGYTF
TRBV11-3	NA	TRBD2	TRBJ2-2	TGTGCCAGCAGCCCGGGACTAGCTACCGGGCGGGGGACCGGGGAGCTGTTTTTT	CASSPGLATGRGTGELFF
TRBV10-2	NA	NA	TRBJ1-2	TGCGCCAGCAGTGGTTTTAACAGGAATGGCTACACCTTC	CASSGFNRNGYTF
TRBV5-4	NA	NA	TRBJ2-1	TGTGCCAGCAGCTTGGAACTAGCCGCGGACAATGAGCAGTTCTTC	CASSLELAADNEQFF
TRBV25-1	NA	NA	TRBJ1-2	TGTGCCAGCAGTGAATTCGGCTATGGCTACACCTTC	CASSEFGYGYTF
TRBV27	NA	NA	TRBJ1-4	TGTGCCAGCAGTTTAGGGGGAGGGAATGAAAAACTGTTTTTT	CASSLGGGNEKLFF
TRBV23-1	NA	TRBD1	TRBJ2-2	TGCGCCAGCAGTCAATCGTCAGGGACAGGATCCCTCCTATTGCGGCGTTTT	CASSQSSGTGSLLLRRF
TRBV11-2	NA	TRBD1	TRBJ1-1	TGTGCCAGCAGCCTCGGGACAGGGGGCTGGGGGGGAATATACACTGAAGCTTTCTTT	CASSLGTGGWGGIYTEAFF